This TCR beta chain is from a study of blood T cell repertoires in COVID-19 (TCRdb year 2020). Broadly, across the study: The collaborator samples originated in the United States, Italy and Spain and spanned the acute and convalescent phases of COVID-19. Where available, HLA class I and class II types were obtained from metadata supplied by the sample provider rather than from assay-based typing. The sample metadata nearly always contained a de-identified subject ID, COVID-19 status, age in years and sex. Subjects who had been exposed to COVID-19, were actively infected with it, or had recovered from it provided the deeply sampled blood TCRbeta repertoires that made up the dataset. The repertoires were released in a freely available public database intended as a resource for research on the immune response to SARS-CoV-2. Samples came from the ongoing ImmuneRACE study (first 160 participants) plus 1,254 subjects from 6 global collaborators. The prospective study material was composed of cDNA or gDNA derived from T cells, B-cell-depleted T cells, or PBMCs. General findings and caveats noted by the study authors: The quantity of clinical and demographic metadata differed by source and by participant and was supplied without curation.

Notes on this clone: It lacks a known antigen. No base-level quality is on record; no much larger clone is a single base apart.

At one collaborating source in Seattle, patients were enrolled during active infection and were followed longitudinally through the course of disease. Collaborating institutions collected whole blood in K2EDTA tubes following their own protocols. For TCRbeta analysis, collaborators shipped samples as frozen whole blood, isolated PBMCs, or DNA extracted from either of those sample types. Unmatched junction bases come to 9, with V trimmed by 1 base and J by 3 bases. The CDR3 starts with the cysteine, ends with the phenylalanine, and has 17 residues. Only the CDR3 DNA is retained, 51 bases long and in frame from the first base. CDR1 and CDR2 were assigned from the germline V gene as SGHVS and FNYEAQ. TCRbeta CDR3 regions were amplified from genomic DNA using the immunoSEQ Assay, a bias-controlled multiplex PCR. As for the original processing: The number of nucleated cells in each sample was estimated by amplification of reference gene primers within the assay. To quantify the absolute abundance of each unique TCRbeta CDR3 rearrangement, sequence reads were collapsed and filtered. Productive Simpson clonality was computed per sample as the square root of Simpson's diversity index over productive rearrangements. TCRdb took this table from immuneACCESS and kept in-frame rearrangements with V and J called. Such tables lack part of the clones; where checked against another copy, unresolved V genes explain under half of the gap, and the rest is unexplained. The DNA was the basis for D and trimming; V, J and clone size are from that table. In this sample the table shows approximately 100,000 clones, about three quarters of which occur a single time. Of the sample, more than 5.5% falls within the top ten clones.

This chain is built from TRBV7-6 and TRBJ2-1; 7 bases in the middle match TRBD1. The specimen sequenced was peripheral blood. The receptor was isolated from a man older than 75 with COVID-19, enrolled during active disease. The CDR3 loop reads CASSLEPGTEVYNEQFF. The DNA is TGTGCCAGCAGCTTAGAGCCCGGGACAGAGGTCTACAATGAGCAGTTCTTC.